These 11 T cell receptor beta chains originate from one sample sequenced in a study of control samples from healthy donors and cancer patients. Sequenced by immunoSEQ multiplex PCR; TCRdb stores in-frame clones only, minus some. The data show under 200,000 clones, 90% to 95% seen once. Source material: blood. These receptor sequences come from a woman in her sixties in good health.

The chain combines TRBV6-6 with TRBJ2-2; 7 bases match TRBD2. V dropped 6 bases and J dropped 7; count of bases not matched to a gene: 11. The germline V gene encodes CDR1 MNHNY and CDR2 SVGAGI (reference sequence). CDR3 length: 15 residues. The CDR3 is CASSPFERGSGELFF. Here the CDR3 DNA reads TGTGCCAGCAGCCCTTTTGAGCGGGGAAGCGGGGAGCTGTTTTTT.

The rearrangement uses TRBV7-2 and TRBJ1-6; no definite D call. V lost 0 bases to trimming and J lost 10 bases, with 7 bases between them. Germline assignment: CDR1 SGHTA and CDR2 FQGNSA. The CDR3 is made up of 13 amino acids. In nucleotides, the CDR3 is TGTGCCAGCAGCTTAGCGAGCCCGTCACCCCTCCACTTT. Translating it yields CASSLASPSPLHF.

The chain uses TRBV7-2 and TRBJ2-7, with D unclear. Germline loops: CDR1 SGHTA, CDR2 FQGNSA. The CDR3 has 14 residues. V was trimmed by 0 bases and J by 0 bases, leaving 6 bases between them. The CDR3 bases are TGTGCCAGCAGCTTAGCAGGCAGCTCCTACGAGCAGTACTTC. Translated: CASSLAGSSYEQYF.

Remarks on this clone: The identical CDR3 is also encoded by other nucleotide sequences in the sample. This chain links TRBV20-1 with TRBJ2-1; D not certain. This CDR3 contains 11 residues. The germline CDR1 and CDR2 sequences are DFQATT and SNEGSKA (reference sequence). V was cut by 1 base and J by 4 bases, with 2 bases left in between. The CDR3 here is CSARGYNEQFF. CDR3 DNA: TGCAGTGCTAGAGGGTACAATGAGCAGTTCTTC.

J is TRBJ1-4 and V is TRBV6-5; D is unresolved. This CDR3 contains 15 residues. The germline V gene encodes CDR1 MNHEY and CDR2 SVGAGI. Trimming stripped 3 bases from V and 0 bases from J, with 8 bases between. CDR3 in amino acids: CASSYKIATNEKLFF. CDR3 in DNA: TGTGCCAGCAGTTATAAAATAGCAACTAATGAAAAACTGTTTTTT.

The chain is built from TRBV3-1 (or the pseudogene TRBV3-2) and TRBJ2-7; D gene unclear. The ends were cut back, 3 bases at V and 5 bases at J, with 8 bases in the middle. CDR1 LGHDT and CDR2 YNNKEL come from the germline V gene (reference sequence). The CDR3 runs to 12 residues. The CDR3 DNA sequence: TGTGCCAGCAGCCAGGGTGCGCACGAGCAGTACTTC. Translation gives CASSQGAHEQYF.

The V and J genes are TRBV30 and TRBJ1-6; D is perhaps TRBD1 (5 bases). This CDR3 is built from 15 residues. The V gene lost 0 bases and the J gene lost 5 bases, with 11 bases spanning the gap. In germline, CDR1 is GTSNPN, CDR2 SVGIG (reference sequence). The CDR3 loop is CAWSVLGLDNSPLHF. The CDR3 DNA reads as TGTGCCTGGAGTGTTCTGGGGCTGGATAATTCACCCCTCCACTTT.

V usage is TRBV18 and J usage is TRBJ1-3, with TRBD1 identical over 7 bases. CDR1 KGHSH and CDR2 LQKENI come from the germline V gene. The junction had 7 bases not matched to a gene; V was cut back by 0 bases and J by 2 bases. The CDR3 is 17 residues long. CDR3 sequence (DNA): TGTGCCAGCTCACCACCGAAGGGGGCGACCCCTGGAAACACCATATATTTT. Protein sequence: CASSPPKGATPGNTIYF.

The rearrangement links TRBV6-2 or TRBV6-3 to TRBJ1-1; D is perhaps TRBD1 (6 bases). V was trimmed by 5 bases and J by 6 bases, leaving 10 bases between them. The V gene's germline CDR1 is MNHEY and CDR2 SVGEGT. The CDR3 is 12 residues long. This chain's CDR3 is CASSNRVSEAFF. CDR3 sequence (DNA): TGTGCCAGCAGTAACAGGGTTTCTGAAGCTTTCTTT.

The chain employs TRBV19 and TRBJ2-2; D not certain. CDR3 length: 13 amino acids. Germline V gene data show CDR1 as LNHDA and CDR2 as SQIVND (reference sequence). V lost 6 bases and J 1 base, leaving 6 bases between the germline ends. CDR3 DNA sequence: TGTGCCAGTAGGTTGGGGAACACCGGGGAGCTGTTTTTT. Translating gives CASRLGNTGELFF. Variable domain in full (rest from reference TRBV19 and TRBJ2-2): DGGITQSPKYLFRKEGQNVTLSCEQNLNHDAMYWYRQDPGQGLRLIYYSQIVNDFQKGDIAEGYSVSREKKESFPLTVTSAQKNPTAFYLCASRLGNTGELFFGEGSRLTVL.

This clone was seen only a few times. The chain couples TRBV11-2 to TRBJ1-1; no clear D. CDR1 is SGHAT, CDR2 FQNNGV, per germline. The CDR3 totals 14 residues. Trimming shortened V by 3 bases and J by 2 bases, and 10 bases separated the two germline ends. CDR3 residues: CASSLTLGNTEAFF. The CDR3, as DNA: TGTGCCAGCAGCTTGACGCTTGGTAACACTGAAGCTTTCTTT. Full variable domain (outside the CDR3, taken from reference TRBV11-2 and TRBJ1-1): EAGVAQSPRYKIIEKRQSVAFWCNPISGHATLYWYQQILGQGPKLLIQFQNNGVVDDSQLPKDRFSAERLKGVDSTLKIQPAKLEDSAVYLCASSLTLGNTEAFFGQGTRLTVV.